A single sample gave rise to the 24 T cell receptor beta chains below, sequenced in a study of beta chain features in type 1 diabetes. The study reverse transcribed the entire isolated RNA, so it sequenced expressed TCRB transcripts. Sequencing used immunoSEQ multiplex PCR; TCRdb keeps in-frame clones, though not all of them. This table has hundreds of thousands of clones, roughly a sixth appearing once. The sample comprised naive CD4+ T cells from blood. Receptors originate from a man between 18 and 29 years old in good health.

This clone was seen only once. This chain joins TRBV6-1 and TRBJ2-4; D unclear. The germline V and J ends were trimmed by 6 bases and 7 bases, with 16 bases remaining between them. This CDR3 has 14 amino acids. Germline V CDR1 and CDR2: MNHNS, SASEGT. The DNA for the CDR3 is TGTGCCAGCAGGACTTTGGGTTTGGGGAACATTCAGTACTTC. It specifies CASRTLGLGNIQYF.

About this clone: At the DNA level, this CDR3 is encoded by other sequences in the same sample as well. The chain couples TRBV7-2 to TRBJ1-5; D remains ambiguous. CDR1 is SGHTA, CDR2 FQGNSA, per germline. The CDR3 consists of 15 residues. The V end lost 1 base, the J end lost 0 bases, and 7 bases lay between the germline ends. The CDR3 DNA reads TGTGCCAGCAGCTTAGGGGGAGCTAGCAATCAGCCCCAGCATTTT. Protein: CASSLGGASNQPQHF.

The CDR3 DNA follows: TGTGCCAGCAGTTACTCAAGGGGGGCAGGTAATTCACCCCTCCACTTT. This translates into CASSYSRGAGNSPLHF. V usage is TRBV6-5 and J usage is TRBJ1-6; tentatively, D is TRBD1 (6 bases). In germline, CDR1 is MNHEY, CDR2 SVGAGI. The CDR3 extends over 16 amino acids. Deletions cut 0 bases from V and 6 bases from J, with 12 bases between.

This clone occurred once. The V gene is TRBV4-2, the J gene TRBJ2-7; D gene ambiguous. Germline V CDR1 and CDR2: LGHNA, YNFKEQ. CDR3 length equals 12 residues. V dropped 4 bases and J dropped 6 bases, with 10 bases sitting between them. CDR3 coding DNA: TGTGCCAGCAGCCTCCTGGGTCTCGAGCAGTACTTC. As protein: CASSLLGLEQYF.

CDR3: CASSSPLAGQQFF. CDR3 coding DNA: TGTGCCAGCAGCTCCCCTCTTGCGGGACAGCAGTTCTTC. V gene TRBV7-3 combines with J gene TRBJ2-1; D possibly corresponds to TRBD2 (6 bases). Germline lookup yields CDR1 SGHTA and CDR2 FQGTGA. V was trimmed by 4 bases and J by 11 bases, leaving 15 bases between them. This CDR3 has 13 residues.

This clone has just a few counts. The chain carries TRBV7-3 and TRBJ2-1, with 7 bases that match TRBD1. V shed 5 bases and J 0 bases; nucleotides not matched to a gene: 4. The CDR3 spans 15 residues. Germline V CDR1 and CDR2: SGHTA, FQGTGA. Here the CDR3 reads CASSQGQYSYNEQFF. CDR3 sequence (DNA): TGTGCCAGCAGCCAGGGACAGTACTCCTACAATGAGCAGTTCTTC.

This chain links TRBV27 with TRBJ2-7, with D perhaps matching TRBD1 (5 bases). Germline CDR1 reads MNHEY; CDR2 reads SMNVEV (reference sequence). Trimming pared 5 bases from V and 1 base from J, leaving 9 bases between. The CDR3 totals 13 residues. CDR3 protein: CASSNRPSYEQYF. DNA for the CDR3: TGTGCCAGCAGTAACAGGCCTTCCTACGAGCAGTACTTC.

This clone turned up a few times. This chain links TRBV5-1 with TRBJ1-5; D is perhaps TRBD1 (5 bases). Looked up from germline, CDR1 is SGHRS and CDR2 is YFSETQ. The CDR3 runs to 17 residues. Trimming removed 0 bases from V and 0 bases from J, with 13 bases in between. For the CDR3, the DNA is TGCGCCAGCAGCTTGGGGGACGGACTTAATAGCAATCAGCCCCAGCATTTT. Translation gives CASSLGDGLNSNQPQHF. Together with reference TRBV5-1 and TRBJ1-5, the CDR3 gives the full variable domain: KAGVTQTPRYLIKTRGQQVTLSCSPISGHRSVSWYQQTPGQGLQFLFEYFSETQRNKGNFPGRFSGRQFSNSRSEMNVSTLELGDSALYLCASSLGDGLNSNQPQHFGDGTRLSIL.

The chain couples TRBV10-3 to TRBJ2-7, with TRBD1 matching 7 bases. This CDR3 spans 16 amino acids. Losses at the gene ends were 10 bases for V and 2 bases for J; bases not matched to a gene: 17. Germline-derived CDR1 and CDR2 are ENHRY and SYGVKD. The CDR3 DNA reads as TGTGCCACCAGGGAGAGACAGGGAACTTCTACCTACGAGCAGTACTTC. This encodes CATRERQGTSTYEQYF.

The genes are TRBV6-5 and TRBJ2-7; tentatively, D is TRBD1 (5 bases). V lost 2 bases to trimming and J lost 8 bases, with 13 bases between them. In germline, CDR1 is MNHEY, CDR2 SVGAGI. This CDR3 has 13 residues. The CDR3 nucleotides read TGTGCCAGCAGTTACGAGACAGACGGAAAGCAGTACTTC. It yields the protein CASSYETDGKQYF.

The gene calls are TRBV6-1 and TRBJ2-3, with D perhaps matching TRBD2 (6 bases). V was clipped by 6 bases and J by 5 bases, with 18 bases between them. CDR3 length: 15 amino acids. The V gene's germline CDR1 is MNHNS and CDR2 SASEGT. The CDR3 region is CASRAAAVGGDTQYF. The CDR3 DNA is TGTGCCAGCAGAGCCGCGGCGGTGGGGGGAGATACGCAGTATTTT.

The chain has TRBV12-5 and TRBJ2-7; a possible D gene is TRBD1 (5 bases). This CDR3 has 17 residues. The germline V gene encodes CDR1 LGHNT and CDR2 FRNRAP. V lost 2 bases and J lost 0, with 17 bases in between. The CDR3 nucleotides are TGTGCTAGTGGTTTGTCCCCCTCCTCGGACATCTCCTACGAGCAGTACTTC. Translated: CASGLSPSSDISYEQYF.

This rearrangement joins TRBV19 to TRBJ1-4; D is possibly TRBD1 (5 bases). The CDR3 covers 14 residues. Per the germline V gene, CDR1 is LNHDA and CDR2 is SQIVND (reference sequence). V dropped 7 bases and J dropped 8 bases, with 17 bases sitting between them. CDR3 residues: CASTDRGIREKLFF. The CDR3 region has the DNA TGTGCCAGTACGGATCGGGGGATTCGAGAAAAACTGTTTTTT. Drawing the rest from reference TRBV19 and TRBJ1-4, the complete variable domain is DGGITQSPKYLFRKEGQNVTLSCEQNLNHDAMYWYRQDPGQGLRLIYYSQIVNDFQKGDIAEGYSVSREKKESFPLTVTSAQKNPTAFYLCASTDRGIREKLFFGSGTQLSVL.

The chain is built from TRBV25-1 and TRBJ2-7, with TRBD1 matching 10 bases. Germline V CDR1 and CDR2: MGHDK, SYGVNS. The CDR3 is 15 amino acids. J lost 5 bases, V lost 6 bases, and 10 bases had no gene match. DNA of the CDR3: TGTGCCAGCAGGAGGTCCGGGACAGGGGACCACGAGCAGTACTTC. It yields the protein CASRRSGTGDHEQYF.

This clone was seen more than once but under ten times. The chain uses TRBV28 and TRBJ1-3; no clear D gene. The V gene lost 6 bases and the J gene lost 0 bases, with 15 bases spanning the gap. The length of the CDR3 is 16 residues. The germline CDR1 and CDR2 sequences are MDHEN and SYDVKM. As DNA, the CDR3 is TGTGCCAGCAGCCCTTACCGGGCCCCCTCTGGAAACACCATATATTTT. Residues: CASSPYRAPSGNTIYF.

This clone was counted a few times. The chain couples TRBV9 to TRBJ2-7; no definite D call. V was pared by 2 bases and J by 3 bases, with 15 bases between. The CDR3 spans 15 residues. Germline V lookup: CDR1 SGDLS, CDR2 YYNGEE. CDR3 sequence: CASSVADWLGYEQYF. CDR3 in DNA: TGTGCCAGCAGCGTGGCTGACTGGTTAGGCTACGAGCAGTACTTC.

CDR3 coding DNA: TGCAGCGTTGAGGCACAGGTCAACTATGGCTACACCTTC. This translates into CSVEAQVNYGYTF. The chain uses TRBV29-1 and TRBJ1-2, with D possibly TRBD1 on 5 matching bases. The CDR3 runs 13 residues. Trimming took 3 bases from V and 2 from J, leaving 10 bases between them. The germline CDR1 and CDR2 sequences are SQVTM and ANQGSEA.

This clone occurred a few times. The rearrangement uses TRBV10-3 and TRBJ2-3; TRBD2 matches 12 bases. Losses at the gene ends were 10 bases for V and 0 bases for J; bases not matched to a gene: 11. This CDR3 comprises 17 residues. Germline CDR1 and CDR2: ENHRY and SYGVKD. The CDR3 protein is CATILAGGTSSTDTQYF. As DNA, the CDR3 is TGTGCCACCATCCTAGCGGGAGGGACGAGTAGCACAGATACGCAGTATTTT.

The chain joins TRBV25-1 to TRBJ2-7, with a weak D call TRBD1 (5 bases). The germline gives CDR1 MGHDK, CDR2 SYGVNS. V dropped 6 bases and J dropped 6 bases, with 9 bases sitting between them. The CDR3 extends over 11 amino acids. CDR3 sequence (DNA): TGTGCCAGCAGCGGACATGTCGAGCAGTACTTC. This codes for CASSGHVEQYF.

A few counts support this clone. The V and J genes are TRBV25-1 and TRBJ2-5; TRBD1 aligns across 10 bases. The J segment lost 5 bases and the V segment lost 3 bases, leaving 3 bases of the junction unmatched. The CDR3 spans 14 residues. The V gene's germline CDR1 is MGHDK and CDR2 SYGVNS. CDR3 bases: TGTGCCAGCAGTGAGGGGACAGGGGTTGAGACCCAGTACTTC. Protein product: CASSEGTGVETQYF.

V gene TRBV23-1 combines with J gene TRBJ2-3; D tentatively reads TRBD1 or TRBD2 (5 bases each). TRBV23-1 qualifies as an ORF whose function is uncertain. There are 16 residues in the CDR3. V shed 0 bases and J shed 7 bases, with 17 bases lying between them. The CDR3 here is CASSQSSRDRGNTQYF. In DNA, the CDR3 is TGCGCCAGCAGTCAATCGTCCCGGGACCGCGGAAATACGCAGTATTTT.

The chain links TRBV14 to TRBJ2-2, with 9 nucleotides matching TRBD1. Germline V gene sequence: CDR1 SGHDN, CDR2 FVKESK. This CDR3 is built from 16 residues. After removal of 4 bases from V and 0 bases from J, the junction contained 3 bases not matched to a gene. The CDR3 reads CASSRRTGANTGELFF. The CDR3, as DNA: TGTGCCAGCAGCCGACGGACAGGGGCGAACACCGGGGAGCTGTTTTTT.

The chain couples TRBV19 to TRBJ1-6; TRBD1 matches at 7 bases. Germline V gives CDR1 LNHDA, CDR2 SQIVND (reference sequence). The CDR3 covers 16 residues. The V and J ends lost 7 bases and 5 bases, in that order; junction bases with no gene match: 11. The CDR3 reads CASTMVTGQNNSPLHF. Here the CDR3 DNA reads TGTGCCAGTACCATGGTGACGGGACAGAATAATTCACCCCTCCACTTT. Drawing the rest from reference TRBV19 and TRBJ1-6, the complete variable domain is DGGITQSPKYLFRKEGQNVTLSCEQNLNHDAMYWYRQDPGQGLRLIYYSQIVNDFQKGDIAEGYSVSREKKESFPLTVTSAQKNPTAFYLCASTMVTGQNNSPLHFGNGTRLTVT.

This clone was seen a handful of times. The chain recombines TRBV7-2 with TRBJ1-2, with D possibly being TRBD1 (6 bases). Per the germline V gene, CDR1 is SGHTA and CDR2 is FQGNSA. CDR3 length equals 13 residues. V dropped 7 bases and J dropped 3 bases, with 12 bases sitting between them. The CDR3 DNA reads TGTGCCAGCACCCTAGGGGGTGACTATGGCTACACCTTC. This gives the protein CASTLGGDYGYTF.